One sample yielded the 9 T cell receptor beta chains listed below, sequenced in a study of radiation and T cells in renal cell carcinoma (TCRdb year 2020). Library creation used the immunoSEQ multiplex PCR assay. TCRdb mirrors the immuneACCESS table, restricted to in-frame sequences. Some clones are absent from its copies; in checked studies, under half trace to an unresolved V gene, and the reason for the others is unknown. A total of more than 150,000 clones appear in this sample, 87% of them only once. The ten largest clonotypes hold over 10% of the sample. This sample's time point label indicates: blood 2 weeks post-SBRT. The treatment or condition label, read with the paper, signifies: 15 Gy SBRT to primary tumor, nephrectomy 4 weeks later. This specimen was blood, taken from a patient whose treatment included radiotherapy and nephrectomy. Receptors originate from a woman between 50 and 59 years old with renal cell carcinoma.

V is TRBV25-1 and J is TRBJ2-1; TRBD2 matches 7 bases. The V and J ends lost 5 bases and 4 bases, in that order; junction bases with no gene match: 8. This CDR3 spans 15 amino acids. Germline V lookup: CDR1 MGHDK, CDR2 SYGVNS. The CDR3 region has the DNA TGTGCCAGCAGTTGGCGGGGGACCCCATACAATGAGCAGTTCTTC. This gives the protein CASSWRGTPYNEQFF.

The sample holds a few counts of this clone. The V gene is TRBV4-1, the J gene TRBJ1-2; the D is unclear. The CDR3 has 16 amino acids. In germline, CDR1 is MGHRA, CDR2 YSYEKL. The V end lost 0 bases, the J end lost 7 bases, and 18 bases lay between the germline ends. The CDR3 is CASSQDRWGNRGGYTF. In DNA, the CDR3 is TGCGCCAGCAGCCAAGATAGATGGGGTAATAGAGGTGGCTACACCTTC.

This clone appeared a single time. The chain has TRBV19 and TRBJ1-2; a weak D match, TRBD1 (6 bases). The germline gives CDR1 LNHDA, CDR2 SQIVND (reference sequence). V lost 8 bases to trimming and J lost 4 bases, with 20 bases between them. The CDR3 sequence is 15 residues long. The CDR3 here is CASFGGRNSVYGYTF. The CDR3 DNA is TGTGCCAGTTTTGGGGGCAGAAACTCCGTCTATGGCTACACCTTC.

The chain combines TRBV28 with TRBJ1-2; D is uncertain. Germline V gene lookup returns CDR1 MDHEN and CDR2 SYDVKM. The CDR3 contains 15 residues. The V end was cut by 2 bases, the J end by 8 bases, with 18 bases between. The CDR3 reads CASSLRHFGVRGYTF. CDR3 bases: TGTGCCAGCAGTTTAAGACACTTCGGGGTGCGGGGCTACACCTTC.

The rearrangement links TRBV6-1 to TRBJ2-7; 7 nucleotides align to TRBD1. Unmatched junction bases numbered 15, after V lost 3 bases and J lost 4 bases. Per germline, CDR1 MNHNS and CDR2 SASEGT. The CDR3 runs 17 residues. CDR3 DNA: TGTGCCAGCAGTGATATTCTCTTCCGGACAGGACCTTACGAGCAGTACTTC. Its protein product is CASSDILFRTGPYEQYF.

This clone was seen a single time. The CDR3 sequence is CASNLGPVSNQPQHF. The CDR3 coding sequence is TGTGCCAGTAACCTAGGACCTGTTAGCAATCAGCCCCAGCATTTT. V usage is TRBV19 and J usage is TRBJ1-5; D remains unclear. The CDR3 covers 15 residues. Looked up from germline, CDR1 is LNHDA and CDR2 is SQIVND (reference sequence). Trimming shortened V by 7 bases and J by 0 bases, and 13 bases separated the two germline ends.

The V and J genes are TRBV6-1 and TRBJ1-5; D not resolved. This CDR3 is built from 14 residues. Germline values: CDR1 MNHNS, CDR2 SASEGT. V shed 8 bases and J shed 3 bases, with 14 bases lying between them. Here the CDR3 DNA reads TGTGCCAGCCTTGGGAGAGGGAACAATCAGCCCCAGCATTTT. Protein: CASLGRGNNQPQHF.

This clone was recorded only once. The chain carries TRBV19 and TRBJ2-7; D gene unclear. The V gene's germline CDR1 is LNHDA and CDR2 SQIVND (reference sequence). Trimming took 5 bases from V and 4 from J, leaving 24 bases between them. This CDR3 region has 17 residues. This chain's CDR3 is CASSVAPFGSPRYEQYF. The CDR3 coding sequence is TGTGCCAGTAGTGTCGCCCCATTCGGATCTCCGAGGTACGAGCAGTACTTC.

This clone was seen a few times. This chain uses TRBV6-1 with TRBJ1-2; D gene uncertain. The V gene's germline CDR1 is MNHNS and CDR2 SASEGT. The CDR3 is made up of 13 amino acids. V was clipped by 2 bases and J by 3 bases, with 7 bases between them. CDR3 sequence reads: CASSENGDYGYTF. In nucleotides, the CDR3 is TGTGCCAGCAGTGAAAACGGCGACTATGGCTACACCTTC.